These 17 T cell receptor beta chains originate from one sample sequenced in a study of T cells expressing NK-cell markers (dated by TCRdb to 2018 to 2021). Libraries came from 5' RACE. The sequencer listed for this sample is Illumina HiSeq 2000. One entry per CDR3 protein sequence results from the TCRdb reprocessing of the reads, with DNA left out. The sample table gives around 470,000 distinct CDR3 sequences. The ten most abundant clones make up 1.4% of the sample. Sequenced input: blood T cells: a sorted CD56 or NKG2C T cell subset, CD4+ or CD8+ T cells, or bulk PBMC T cells (not recorded which). These TCRs come from a woman between 50 and 59 years old in good health. Donor details come from another sample of the same person, matched by shared clones.

This chain uses TRBV5-1 with TRBJ1-1; TCRdb returns TRBD1, unconfirmable since there is no DNA. The germline V gene encodes CDR1 SGHRS and CDR2 YFSETQ. CDR3 size: 14 residues. CDR3 protein: CASRGTGVMTEAFF.

The V gene is TRBV5-1, the J gene TRBJ2-3; the TRBD1 assignment by TCRdb is unverifiable without DNA. Germline CDR1 reads SGHRS; CDR2 reads YFSETQ. The CDR3 has 15 amino acids. CDR3 amino acids: CASFTGTGLTDTQYF. Using reference TRBV5-1 and TRBJ2-3 for the parts outside the CDR3, the full variable domain is KAGVTQTPRYLIKTRGQQVTLSCSPISGHRSVSWYQQTPGQGLQFLFEYFSETQRNKGNFPGRFSGRQFSNSRSEMNVSTLELGDSALYLCASFTGTGLTDTQYFGPGTRLTVL.

The chain links TRBV4-1 to TRBJ2-5; there is no DNA to check the TCRdb D call of TRBD1. The CDR3 sequence is 14 residues long. CDR1 is MGHRA and CDR2 is YSYEKL in the germline V gene. The CDR3 reads CASSADRGRETQYF.

V usage is TRBV12-3 or TRBV12-4 and J usage is TRBJ2-1; the TCRdb call, TRBD2, lacks DNA for checking. The CDR3 has 13 residues. The CDR3: CASSLGLAGVKFF.

V is TRBV11-2 and J is TRBJ2-3. The CDR3 loop spans 15 amino acids. Germline V gene data show CDR1 as SGHAT and CDR2 as FQNNGV. The CDR3 sequence: CASSRWTASTDTQYF. The full variable domain, completed using reference TRBV11-2 and TRBJ2-3, is EAGVAQSPRYKIIEKRQSVAFWCNPISGHATLYWYQQILGQGPKLLIQFQNNGVVDDSQLPKDRFSAERLKGVDSTLKIQPAKLEDSAVYLCASSRWTASTDTQYFGPGTRLTVL.

J is TRBJ2-1 and V is TRBV5-1; TCRdb's assignment of TRBD2 cannot be checked, as there is no DNA. The CDR3 is made up of 17 amino acids. Germline loops: CDR1 SGHRS, CDR2 YFSETQ. The CDR3 protein is CASSGLERAYSYNEQFF.

The J gene is TRBJ2-3, the V gene TRBV5-5; there is no DNA to check the TCRdb D call of TRBD2. This CDR3 contains 14 residues. CDR1 SGHKS and CDR2 YYEKEE come from the germline V gene (reference sequence). Here the CDR3 reads CASSLVSGGDTQYF.

The J gene is TRBJ1-6, the V gene TRBV4-1; no DNA is available, so the TRBD1 call from TCRdb remains unchecked. The CDR3 is 15 residues long. Looked up from germline, CDR1 is MGHRA and CDR2 is YSYEKL. The CDR3 protein is CASSQDFQGLSPLHF.

The J gene is TRBJ2-5, the V gene TRBV5-1. Per the germline V gene, CDR1 is SGHRS and CDR2 is YFSETQ. CDR3 size: 14 residues. CDR3 protein: CASSEAGMQETQYF.

The chain has TRBV15 and TRBJ1-4; the D call of TRBD1 rests on TCRdb alone, since no DNA is present to check it. This CDR3 is 14 amino acids long. Germline CDR1 LNHNV, CDR2 YYDKDF (reference sequence). The CDR3 spells CATSFTLANEKLFF.

The CDR3 reads CATSDLSRQGTDTQYF. The chain employs TRBV24-1 and TRBJ2-3; TCRdb picks TRBD1, but there is no DNA to check that call. This CDR3 is built from 16 residues. Germline CDR1 and CDR2: KGHDR and SFDVKD.

V is TRBV11-2 and J is TRBJ1-5. This CDR3 comprises 15 residues. Germline CDR1 is SGHAT and CDR2 is FQNNGV. The CDR3 protein is CASSSDGGGNQPQHF.

The CDR3 loop reads CASSRIFPGTGHEAFF. The V and J genes are TRBV5-6 and TRBJ1-1; TCRdb designates TRBD1, a call that cannot be tested without DNA. In germline, CDR1 is SGHDT, CDR2 YYEEEE. The CDR3 runs 16 residues.

V gene TRBV9 combines with J gene TRBJ1-1; as DNA is missing, the TRBD1 call by TCRdb cannot be tested. This CDR3 region has 15 residues. From germline, CDR1 is SGDLS and CDR2 YYNGEE. CDR3 in amino acids: CASSPMSGVNTEAFF.

The CDR3 sequence: CASSLDRTFYGYTF. The rearrangement uses TRBV12-3 or TRBV12-4 and TRBJ1-2. The CDR3 loop spans 14 amino acids.

The chain links TRBV3-1 to TRBJ2-1. CDR1 and CDR2 from the germline V gene are LGHDT and YNNKEL (reference sequence). CDR3 length: 16 residues. CDR3 protein: CASSQGSSPSYNEQFF.

This chain joins TRBV6-5 and TRBJ2-6; the D call of TRBD1 rests on TCRdb alone, since no DNA is present to check it. The CDR3 extends over 20 amino acids. Germline CDR1 MNHEY, CDR2 SVGAGI. This CDR3 is CASSYSTPGGGDSGANVLTF.